The 25 T cell receptor beta chains in this list originate from one sample, sequenced in a study of blood T cell repertoires in COVID-19. TCRdb's table, derived via immunoSEQ multiplex PCR, lists solely in-frame clones and lacks some. The top ten clones hold 3.5% to 4% of a sample with approximately 220,000 clones, around four fifths of them seen once. The sample was PBMCs or T cells enriched from blood (not recorded which). The receptors derive from a woman between 40 and 50 years old who had been exposed to COVID-19.

The rearrangement links TRBV3-1 (or the pseudogene TRBV3-2) to TRBJ2-2; D is uncertain. CDR3 length equals 11 residues. Germline CDR1 is LGHDT and CDR2 is YNNKEL (reference sequence). Trimming took 5 bases from V and 7 from J, leaving 5 bases between them. CDR3 sequence: CASSLDGELFF. In nucleotides, the CDR3 is TGTGCCAGCAGCTTAGACGGGGAGCTGTTTTTT.

This clone has just one count. V usage is TRBV3-1 (or the pseudogene TRBV3-2) and J usage is TRBJ1-4; tentative D call: TRBD1 (6 bases). V was shortened by 5 bases and J by 4 bases, with 17 bases between the two germline ends. CDR1 and CDR2 (germline): LGHDT, YNNKEL (reference sequence). This CDR3 comprises 16 residues. CDR3 in DNA: TGTGCCAGCAGCTATCTTAGGACAGCAGTTAATGAAAAACTGTTTTTT. Amino acid sequence: CASSYLRTAVNEKLFF.

The chain couples TRBV5-8 to TRBJ1-5, with 8 positions matching TRBD1. Trimming cost V 4 bases and J 6 bases; bases outside gene matches: 9. Germline V gene sequence: CDR1 SGHTS, CDR2 YDEGEE. This CDR3 comprises 15 residues. CDR3 residues: CASSPSIQGGQPQHF. The CDR3 DNA sequence: TGTGCCAGCAGCCCGAGCATACAGGGGGGTCAGCCCCAGCATTTT.

The chain links TRBV30 to TRBJ1-6; 7 bases fit TRBD1. The CDR3 runs to 12 residues. The germline gives CDR1 GTSNPN, CDR2 SVGIG (reference sequence). J gave up 10 bases and V 4 bases, and 4 bases lay outside the gene matches. CDR3 nucleotide sequence: TGTGCCTGGAAACAGGGACAGTCACCCCTCCACTTT. This codes for CAWKQGQSPLHF.

V and J are TRBV5-1 and TRBJ1-1; D unclear. The V gene lost 0 bases and the J gene lost 1 base, with 7 bases spanning the gap. Germline CDR1 SGHRS, CDR2 YFSETQ. The CDR3 loop spans 14 amino acids. The CDR3: CASSLGSTNTEAFF. Written as DNA, the CDR3 is TGCGCCAGCAGCTTGGGGTCTACGAACACTGAAGCTTTCTTT.

The chain links TRBV3-1 (or the pseudogene TRBV3-2) to TRBJ2-3; D is perhaps TRBD2 (6 bases). Per the germline V gene, CDR1 is LGHDT and CDR2 is YNNKEL (reference sequence). Trimming cost V 4 bases and J 0 bases, with 11 bases left between them. There are 15 residues in the CDR3. CDR3 coding DNA: TGTGCCAGCAGCCCCCTCAGCGGGAGCACAGATACGCAGTATTTT. Protein: CASSPLSGSTDTQYF.

The chain joins TRBV5-1 to TRBJ2-1; the match to TRBD2 covers 10 bases. The germline V gene has CDR1 SGHRS and CDR2 YFSETQ. The CDR3 is 15 residues long. Trimming removed 6 bases from V and 4 bases from J; junction bases left unmatched: 7. CDR3 in DNA: TGCGCCAGCACCTTTCTAGCGGGGGCTTACAATGAGCAGTTCTTC. Translation: CASTFLAGAYNEQFF. The entire variable domain, with the rest obtained from reference TRBV5-1 and TRBJ2-1, is as follows: KAGVTQTPRYLIKTRGQQVTLSCSPISGHRSVSWYQQTPGQGLQFLFEYFSETQRNKGNFPGRFSGRQFSNSRSEMNVSTLELGDSALYLCASTFLAGAYNEQFFGPGTRLTVL.

The chain is built from TRBV6-5 and TRBJ2-5; 8 positions agree with TRBD1. The V gene's germline CDR1 is MNHEY and CDR2 SVGAGI. With 4 bases clipped from V and 2 bases from J, the junction kept 6 bases outside the gene matches. The CDR3 is made up of 15 amino acids. The CDR3 bases are TGTGCCAGCAGTTCGACTAGGACAGGGCAAGAGACCCAGTACTTC. Amino acids: CASSSTRTGQETQYF.

The chain combines TRBV20-1 with TRBJ1-6, with unresolved D. This CDR3 comprises 14 residues. In germline, CDR1 is DFQATT, CDR2 SNEGSKA (reference sequence). V lost 3 bases to trimming and J lost 1 base, with 7 bases between them. The CDR3 nucleotides are TGCAGTGCTAGTGCGGGGTCCTATAATTCACCCCTCCACTTT. Its translation is CSASAGSYNSPLHF.

The V call is TRBV2, the J call TRBJ1-5; TRBD1 aligns across 7 bases. The length of the CDR3 is 15 residues. CDR1 is SNHLY and CDR2 is FYNNEI in the germline V gene. The ends lost 4 bases at V and 4 bases at J; junction bases unmatched: 7. The chain's CDR3 is CASSATGQVNQPQHF. DNA for the CDR3: TGTGCCAGCAGTGCCACTGGACAGGTAAATCAGCCCCAGCATTTT.

The V call is TRBV21-1, the J call TRBJ2-3; TRBD1 was called by the table and not checked on the DNA. TRBV21-1 is recorded as a pseudogene. The CDR3 contains 13 residues. CDR3 DNA sequence: TGTGCCAACATGGGGGCAGGGCCAGATACGCAGTATTTT. Translated: CANMGAGPDTQYF.

The chain employs TRBV29-1 and TRBJ2-1; D unclear. The germline CDR1 and CDR2 sequences are SQVTM and ANQGSEA. CDR3 size: 10 residues. The ends were cut back, 7 bases at V and 7 bases at J, with 8 bases in the middle. CDR3 residues: CSAIQNEQFF. The CDR3 bases are TGCAGCGCCATTCAAAATGAGCAGTTCTTC.

The gene calls are TRBV27 and TRBJ1-4; TRBD1 agrees at 7 bases. V lost 4 bases, J lost 6 bases, and 8 bases stayed unmatched. Germline assignment: CDR1 MNHEY and CDR2 SMNVEV (reference sequence). There are 15 residues in the CDR3. CDR3 nucleotide sequence: TGTGCCAGCAGTTCGGTGGGGCAGGGGGATGAAAAACTGTTTTTT. Protein product: CASSSVGQGDEKLFF. The full variable domain, in which reference TRBV27 and TRBJ1-4 provide the parts outside the CDR3, is EAQVTQNPRYLITVTGKKLTVTCSQNMNHEYMSWYRQDPGLGLRQIYYSMNVEVTDKGDVPEGYKVSRKEKRNFPLILESPSPNQTSLYFCASSSVGQGDEKLFFGSGTQLSVL.

The sample holds one count of this clone. This chain uses TRBV18 with TRBJ2-5; TRBD2 matches at 9 bases. The CDR3 loop spans 17 amino acids. The V gene end was trimmed by 6 bases and the J gene end by 2 bases; junction bases not matched to a gene: 13. Germline-derived CDR1 and CDR2 are KGHSH and LQKENI. CDR3 sequence reads: CASSPAVAGGSQETQYF. CDR3 nucleotide sequence: TGTGCCAGCTCCCCGGCGGTCGCGGGGGGGTCACAAGAGACCCAGTACTTC.

V and J are TRBV5-1 and TRBJ1-2; D may be TRBD1 (5 bases). This CDR3 spans 15 amino acids. The germline V and J ends were trimmed by 0 bases and 4 bases, with 13 bases remaining between them. Germline V gives CDR1 SGHRS, CDR2 YFSETQ. The CDR3 DNA reads TGCGCCAGCAGCTTGGGCCTAGGGGATGGCTATGGCTACACCTTC. Translation: CASSLGLGDGYGYTF.

A note on this clone: One end of the junction is discordant with germline, which a read error may explain. The rearrangement links TRBV4-2 to TRBJ2-3, with D possibly TRBD1 on 5 matching bases. The germline gives CDR1 LGHNA, CDR2 YNFKEQ. The CDR3 is 13 amino acids. DNA for the CDR3: TGTGCCAGCAGCCAAGACGTAAGTCAGGGCTCGCATTTT. It codes for CASSQDVSQGSHF.

This clone was detected many times. This sequence joins TRBV2 and TRBJ1-5, with D possibly TRBD1 on 6 matching bases. This CDR3 region has 16 residues. CDR1 is SNHLY and CDR2 is FYNNEI in the germline V gene. Trimming took off 7 bases at V and 2 bases at J, with 18 bases between the two ends. CDR3 loop: CASTQLGGAGNQPQHF. CDR3 DNA sequence: TGTGCCAGCACCCAGCTTGGGGGGGCTGGCAATCAGCCCCAGCATTTT. The full variable domain, in which reference TRBV2 and TRBJ1-5 provide the parts outside the CDR3, is EPEVTQTPSHQVTQMGQEVILRCVPISNHLYFYWYRQILGQKVEFLVSFYNNEISEKSEIFDDQFSVERPDGSNFTLKIRSTKLEDSAMYFCASTQLGGAGNQPQHFGDGTRLSIL.

The chain employs TRBV12-3 or TRBV12-4 and TRBJ2-5; D is ambiguous. The CDR3 covers 13 residues. Between the trimmed V and J ends, which lost 5 bases and 6 bases, there was a span of 13 bases. In DNA form, the CDR3 reads TGTGCCAGCAGTCCATCCTCCGAGAAGACCCAGTACTTC. This encodes CASSPSSEKTQYF.

The chain employs TRBV27 and TRBJ2-2; D remains unclear. V lost 6 bases and J lost 5, with 7 bases in between. CDR3 length equals 12 residues. In germline, CDR1 is MNHEY, CDR2 SMNVEV (reference sequence). CDR3 loop: CASSPLTGELFF. In DNA, the CDR3 is TGTGCCAGCAGCCCTTTAACCGGGGAGCTGTTTTTT.

This chain connects TRBV4-1 to TRBJ1-3; no reliable D call. The V and J ends lost 0 bases and 3 bases respectively, with 12 bases between them. The CDR3 length is 16 residues. The V gene's germline CDR1 is MGHRA and CDR2 YSYEKL. The CDR3 loop reads CASSQDRTLRGNTIYF. The CDR3 nucleotides read TGCGCCAGCAGCCAAGATCGAACACTACGTGGAAACACCATATATTTT.

This sequence joins TRBV5-1 and TRBJ2-2; D is perhaps TRBD1 (6 bases). The CDR3 extends over 15 amino acids. Germline values: CDR1 SGHRS, CDR2 YFSETQ. V lost 6 bases, J lost 5 bases, and 17 bases lay in between. The CDR3 protein is CASIIFPGQTGELFF. CDR3 nucleotides: TGCGCCAGCATCATATTTCCGGGACAAACCGGGGAGCTGTTTTTT.

The chain has TRBV4-1 and TRBJ2-1; the match to TRBD1 covers 7 bases. Trimming removed 0 bases from V and 7 bases from J; junction bases left unmatched: 6. Germline V CDR1 and CDR2: MGHRA, YSYEKL. This CDR3 has 15 amino acids. The CDR3 loop reads CASSQEQGTLNEQFF. In DNA form, the CDR3 reads TGCGCCAGCAGCCAAGAACAGGGGACCCTTAATGAGCAGTTCTTC.

The rearrangement joins TRBV2 to TRBJ1-5; TRBD1 matches at 11 bases. With V trimmed by 10 bases and J by 5 bases, 7 bases remained unmatched. Germline CDR1 and CDR2: SNHLY and FYNNEI. This CDR3 has 14 residues. CDR3 region: CATEPGQGDQPQHF. CDR3 in DNA: TGTGCCACCGAACCGGGACAGGGGGATCAGCCCCAGCATTTT.

This sequence joins TRBV9 and TRBJ2-5; 10 nucleotides match TRBD1. J gave up 2 bases and V 0 bases, and 10 bases lay outside the gene matches. Germline V gives CDR1 SGDLS, CDR2 YYNGEE. The CDR3 has 18 amino acids. CDR3 amino acids: CASSVGALGQGVQETQYF. CDR3 coding DNA: TGTGCCAGCAGCGTAGGGGCTCTCGGACAGGGGGTACAAGAGACCCAGTACTTC.

This clone was detected only a few times. The chain has TRBV11-2 and TRBJ2-3; D gene uncertain. Germline V gene sequence: CDR1 SGHAT, CDR2 FQNNGV. The CDR3 has 12 residues. Trimming cost V 0 bases and J 5 bases, with 3 bases left between them. CDR3 nucleotides: TGTGCCAGCAGCTTAGATCGAGATACGCAGTATTTT. This sequence encodes CASSLDRDTQYF.